Below are 29 T cell receptor beta chains sequenced from a single sample in a study of vaccination effects on CD4 cells after COVID-19. ViraFEST assay sequencing came after antigen-specific CD4+ T cells were expanded with viral peptide pools. CD4+ T cells were isolated after about eleven days of culture. Negative nucleocapsid antibody tests before and after vaccination confirmed no previous SARS-CoV-2 infection. The antigens for these receptors are not known. TCRdb's copy holds only in-frame clones and misses some; the assay was immunoSEQ multiplex PCR. This table holds 50,000 or so clones, just under 80% found once. Sequenced material: CD4+ T cells from PBMCs cultured with HCoV-OC43 spike peptides, taken before COVID-19 vaccination. The subset was: HCoV-OC43 spike overlapping peptide pool stimulation. The receptor source for this set is a human donor who received a COVID-19 vaccine.

The chain carries TRBV5-6 and TRBJ1-2; no definite D call. In germline, CDR1 is SGHDT, CDR2 YYEEEE. Trimming pared 0 bases from V and 7 bases from J, leaving 19 bases between. The CDR3 has 16 amino acids. Here the CDR3 reads CASSLGRFWGVSGYTF. DNA of the CDR3: TGTGCCAGCAGCTTGGGAAGATTTTGGGGAGTTAGTGGCTACACCTTC. Variable domain in full (rest from reference TRBV5-6 and TRBJ1-2): DAGVTQSPTHLIKTRGQQVTLRCSPKSGHDTVSWYQQALGQGPQFIFQYYEEEERQRGNFPDRFSGHQFPNYSSELNVNALLLGDSALYLCASSLGRFWGVSGYTFGSGTRLTVV.

This chain links TRBV7-8 with TRBJ1-4; 8 nucleotides agree with TRBD1. CDR1 SGHVS and CDR2 FQNEAQ come from the germline V gene. This CDR3 has 16 residues. Trimming took 4 bases from V and 8 from J; bases not matched to a gene: 12. The DNA of the CDR3 is TGTGCCAGCAGCTCTTTAAACAGGGGGGGTAACGAAAAACTGTTTTTT. This sequence encodes CASSSLNRGGNEKLFF.

V usage is TRBV24-1 and J usage is TRBJ2-5, with TRBD2 matching 8 bases. Trimming removed 4 bases from V and 1 base from J; junction bases left unmatched: 4. The CDR3 contains 15 residues. Germline V gene sequence: CDR1 KGHDR, CDR2 SFDVKD. CDR3 sequence (DNA): TGTGCCACCAGTGACCCCGGGACTAGCCAAGAGACCCAGTACTTC. Its protein is CATSDPGTSQETQYF.

The chain combines TRBV5-6 with TRBJ2-3; no reliable D call. Trimming pared 1 base from V and 2 bases from J, leaving 11 bases between. The CDR3 spans 15 residues. CDR1 is SGHDT, CDR2 YYEEEE, per germline. CDR3 in amino acids: CASSLYALLTDTQYF. The CDR3 DNA is TGTGCCAGCAGCTTGTATGCGCTACTCACAGATACGCAGTATTTT.

This clone was detected only once. The chain links TRBV28 to TRBJ1-1; no firm D call. V lost 1 base, J lost 4 bases, and 7 bases lay in between. The germline CDR1 and CDR2 sequences are MDHEN and SYDVKM. The CDR3 runs to 13 residues. The CDR3 loop is CASSLLSPTEAFF. The CDR3 DNA reads TGTGCCAGCAGTTTATTGTCGCCCACTGAAGCTTTCTTT.

The genes are TRBV27 and TRBJ2-6, with D hard to call. Germline values: CDR1 MNHEY, CDR2 SMNVEV (reference sequence). This CDR3 is built from 13 residues. V shed 6 bases and J shed 1 base, with 4 bases lying between them. The CDR3 protein is CASRLSGANVLTF. CDR3 coding DNA: TGTGCCAGCAGGCTTTCTGGGGCCAACGTCCTGACTTTC.

This chain links TRBV30 with TRBJ1-5; no reliable D call. Looked up from germline, CDR1 is GTSNPN and CDR2 is SVGIG (reference sequence). Trimming cost V 0 bases and J 1 base, with 4 bases left between them. The CDR3 length is 13 residues. The CDR3 DNA follows: TGTGCCTGGAGTGTGGGGAGCAATCAGCCCCAGCATTTT. This translates into CAWSVGSNQPQHF.

V and J are TRBV12-3 or TRBV12-4 and TRBJ1-1; D gene ambiguous. The CDR3 is 13 amino acids. Trimming stripped 2 bases from V and 1 base from J, with 5 bases between. The CDR3: CASSLMRNTEAFF. Here the CDR3 DNA reads TGTGCCAGCAGTTTAATGAGGAACACTGAAGCTTTCTTT.

This chain joins TRBV4-3 and TRBJ2-3, with TRBD1 matching over 8 bases. Germline trimming cut 2 bases from V and 1 base from J; bases unmatched to any gene: 8. CDR1 is LGHNA and CDR2 is YSLEER in the germline V gene. The CDR3 is 17 amino acids. The CDR3 sequence is CASSQPPRGQGTDTQYF. The CDR3 nucleotides are TGCGCCAGCAGCCAACCCCCAAGGGGACAGGGCACAGATACGCAGTATTTT.

This clone was seen a handful of times. This chain uses TRBV5-1 with TRBJ2-5; TRBD2 agrees at 11 bases. CDR1 and CDR2 from the germline V gene are SGHRS and YFSETQ. J was trimmed by 2 bases and V by 3 bases; bases with no gene match: 3. The CDR3 contains 15 residues. The CDR3 DNA follows: TGCGCCAGCAGCTCGACTAGCGGGGATCAAGAGACCCAGTACTTC. This translates into CASSSTSGDQETQYF.

The V and J genes are TRBV6-5 and TRBJ2-5, with no clear D. Germline CDR1 and CDR2: MNHEY and SVGAGI. The V and J ends lost 5 bases and 1 base respectively, with 8 bases between them. CDR3 size: 13 residues. CDR3 loop: CASSTLIQETQYF. In nucleotides, the CDR3 is TGTGCCAGCAGTACCCTGATCCAAGAGACCCAGTACTTC.

This chain uses TRBV5-3 with TRBJ2-7; D is undetermined. TRBV5-3 is labeled an ORF, and its function is uncertain. Trimming shortened V by 2 bases and J by 6 bases, and 15 bases separated the two germline ends. The CDR3 has 14 amino acids. The CDR3 reads CARSFSHRLCEQYV. CDR3 bases: TGTGCCAGAAGCTTTAGTCACCGCCTTTGCGAGCAGTACGTC.

The genes are TRBV5-4 and TRBJ2-5; perhaps TRBD1 as D (6 bases). Germline CDR1 SGHNT, CDR2 YYREEE (reference sequence). V lost 4 bases, J lost 5 bases, and 12 bases lay in between. The CDR3 is 13 residues long. CDR3 sequence reads: CASSQDSLETQYF. The CDR3 bases are TGTGCCAGCAGCCAGGACAGCCTTGAGACCCAGTACTTC.

The chain couples TRBV13 to TRBJ2-4; 11 bases map to TRBD1. Germline loops: CDR1 PRHDT, CDR2 FYEKMQ (reference sequence). CDR3 length: 16 residues. J lost 3 bases, V lost 5 bases, and 6 bases had no gene match. In DNA form, the CDR3 reads TGTGCCAGCAGCATCGCCGGGACAGGGGGCAAAAACATTCAGTACTTC. This gives the protein CASSIAGTGGKNIQYF.

Only a few counts were recorded for this clone. V is TRBV2 and J is TRBJ1-5; D call uncertain. The V gene's germline CDR1 is SNHLY and CDR2 FYNNEI. The CDR3 extends over 13 amino acids. V was shortened by 3 bases and J by 3 bases, with 6 bases between the two germline ends. This CDR3 reads CASSDVNNQPQHF. In DNA form, the CDR3 reads TGTGCCAGCAGTGACGTGAACAATCAGCCCCAGCATTTT.

The J gene is TRBJ1-1, the V gene TRBV29-1; D perhaps matches TRBD1 (6 bases). V dropped 6 bases and J dropped 11 bases, with 25 bases sitting between them. From germline, CDR1 is SQVTM and CDR2 ANQGSEA. The CDR3 totals 14 residues. CDR3 sequence reads: CSVGTGQSHWKAFF. As DNA, the CDR3 is TGCAGCGTGGGGACCGGACAGAGCCATTGGAAGGCTTTCTTT.

The V call is TRBV28, the J call TRBJ2-5; the match to TRBD2 covers 10 bases. Germline lookup yields CDR1 MDHEN and CDR2 SYDVKM. With 3 bases clipped from V and 2 bases from J, the junction kept 9 bases outside the gene matches. This CDR3 has 17 amino acids. This CDR3 reads CASSFPISGGRQETQYF. The CDR3 DNA sequence: TGTGCCAGCAGTTTCCCTATTAGCGGGGGGCGACAAGAGACCCAGTACTTC.

This clone qualifies as large. The V and J genes are TRBV6-6 and TRBJ1-2; D perhaps matches TRBD1 (6 bases). V lost 4 bases to trimming and J lost 7 bases, with 10 bases between them. This CDR3 contains 12 residues. The germline V gene has CDR1 MNHNY and CDR2 SVGAGI (reference sequence). CDR3 DNA sequence: TGTGCCAGCAGTTCTCAGGGGTTTGGCTACACCTTC. Residues: CASSSQGFGYTF.

This rearrangement joins TRBV6-2 or TRBV6-3 to TRBJ2-1; tentative D call: TRBD2 (5 bases). CDR1 and CDR2 from the germline V gene are MNHEY and SVGEGT. Trimming took 2 bases from V and 5 from J, leaving 16 bases between them. The CDR3 covers 16 residues. CDR3 DNA sequence: TGTGCCAGCAGTTACCTTGCGAGGACTGGGAACAATGAGCAGTTCTTC. Its translation is CASSYLARTGNNEQFF.

This chain uses TRBV18 with TRBJ1-3; TRBD1 is a possible D gene (5 bases). V lost 2 bases and J lost 4, with 9 bases in between. The CDR3 has 14 residues. CDR1 KGHSH and CDR2 LQKENI come from the germline V gene. For the CDR3, the DNA is TGTGCCAGCTCACCAGGAGGGGTAGGAAACACCATATATTTT. It specifies CASSPGGVGNTIYF.

The gene calls are TRBV7-8 and TRBJ1-1; 8 bases are shared with TRBD1. This CDR3 has 14 amino acids. Germline-derived CDR1 and CDR2 are SGHVS and FQNEAQ. V was pared by 5 bases and J by 1 base, with 3 bases of the junction left unmatched. The CDR3 DNA is TGTGCCAGCAGCCCCACAGGGGGGAACACTGAAGCTTTCTTT. Translation: CASSPTGGNTEAFF.

The chain employs TRBV7-5 and TRBJ1-5. TRBV7-5 is deemed a pseudogene. The CDR3 has 14 residues. This CDR3 is CARSLAYSNQPQHF. DNA for the CDR3: TGTGCCAGAAGCTTAGCGTATAGCAATCAGCCCCAGCATTTT.

The chain combines TRBV24-1 with TRBJ2-1; D perhaps matches TRBD2 (7 bases). Germline assignment: CDR1 KGHDR and CDR2 SFDVKD. This CDR3 comprises 18 residues. The V end lost 4 bases, the J end lost 8 bases, and 26 bases lay between the germline ends. This CDR3 reads CATSDPAPAGARVHEQFF. DNA for the CDR3: TGTGCCACCAGTGACCCCGCCCCCGCGGGGGCAAGGGTACATGAGCAGTTCTTC.

CDR3 nucleotide sequence: TGTGCCAGCAGCTTAGCGGGACGCGAGCAGTACGTC. It is translated as CASSLAGREQYV. The rearrangement uses TRBV7-8 and TRBJ2-7; either TRBD1 or TRBD2 may supply D (5 bases each). This CDR3 comprises 12 residues. V was clipped by 0 bases and J by 6 bases, with 6 bases between them. Germline V gene lookup returns CDR1 SGHVS and CDR2 FQNEAQ.

V gene TRBV19 combines with J gene TRBJ1-5; D ambiguous. The V end was cut by 5 bases, the J end by 4 bases, with 12 bases between. The germline CDR1 and CDR2 sequences are LNHDA and SQIVND (reference sequence). The CDR3 totals 14 residues. The CDR3 here is CASSLKSLNQPQHF. In DNA, the CDR3 is TGTGCCAGTAGTTTAAAGAGCCTAAATCAGCCCCAGCATTTT.

The rearrangement uses TRBV7-9 and TRBJ2-7; perhaps TRBD2 as D (5 bases). CDR1 is SEHNR and CDR2 is FQNEAQ in the germline V gene (reference sequence). The germline V and J ends were trimmed by 4 bases and 4 bases, with 8 bases remaining between them. This CDR3 region has 12 residues. In DNA, the CDR3 is TGTGCCAGCAGCTCCGGGATATACGAGCAGTACGTC. It is translated as CASSSGIYEQYV.

This chain connects TRBV28 to TRBJ2-7; D call uncertain. Germline loops: CDR1 MDHEN, CDR2 SYDVKM. This CDR3 spans 15 amino acids. Deletions cut 5 bases from V and 4 bases from J, with 18 bases between. The CDR3 nucleotides are TGTGCCAGCAGTATCGGAGCGTCGAGAGAGTACGAGCAGTACGTC. It encodes CASSIGASREYEQYV.

The genes are TRBV7-9 and TRBJ1-2, with D tentatively TRBD1 (5 bases). The CDR3 loop spans 12 amino acids. Germline V lookup: CDR1 SEHNR, CDR2 FQNEAQ (reference sequence). Trimming took off 5 bases at V and 3 bases at J, with 7 bases between the two ends. The CDR3 region is CASSGGDYGYTF. The CDR3 DNA follows: TGTGCCAGCAGCGGGGGGGACTATGGCTACACCTTC.

The chain employs TRBV18 and TRBJ2-5; 8 nucleotides align to TRBD1. Germline-derived CDR1 and CDR2 are KGHSH and LQKENI. The CDR3 sequence is 14 residues long. Unmatched junction bases numbered 6, after V lost 4 bases and J lost 5 bases. The CDR3 DNA follows: TGTGCCAGCTCACGCGACAGGGGAGGTGAGACCCAGTACTTC. It encodes CASSRDRGGETQYF.